The sequence of this T cell receptor beta chain was determined in a study of shared clonotypes between healthy human individuals. Partitioning of CD4+ cells yielded a CD45RA+ naive subset and a CD45RA-negative memory subset. Replicate PCRs from sorted subsets contained 200 ng DNA, which is around 30,000 T cell genomes. TCRdb's table, derived via immunoSEQ multiplex PCR, lists solely in-frame clones and lacks some. The sample contains roughly 2,300,000 clones, less than 95% of which appear only once. The germline V and J ends were trimmed by 3 bases and 7 bases, with 7 bases remaining between them. In germline, CDR1 is SGHTA, CDR2 FQGTGA. The CDR3 loop spans 12 amino acids.

The chain employs TRBV7-3 and TRBJ2-1, with a tentative D call TRBD2 (5 bases). Sequences were obtained from naive CD4+ T cells from PBMCs. Documented subset: CD45RA+ positively selected. The origin of this receptor is a man younger than 30 in good health. Some clones in this sample may be carry-over from other donors' samples. The chain's CDR3 is CASSFGVNEQFF. CDR3 sequence (DNA): TGTGCCAGCAGCTTCGGGGTTAATGAGCAGTTCTTC.